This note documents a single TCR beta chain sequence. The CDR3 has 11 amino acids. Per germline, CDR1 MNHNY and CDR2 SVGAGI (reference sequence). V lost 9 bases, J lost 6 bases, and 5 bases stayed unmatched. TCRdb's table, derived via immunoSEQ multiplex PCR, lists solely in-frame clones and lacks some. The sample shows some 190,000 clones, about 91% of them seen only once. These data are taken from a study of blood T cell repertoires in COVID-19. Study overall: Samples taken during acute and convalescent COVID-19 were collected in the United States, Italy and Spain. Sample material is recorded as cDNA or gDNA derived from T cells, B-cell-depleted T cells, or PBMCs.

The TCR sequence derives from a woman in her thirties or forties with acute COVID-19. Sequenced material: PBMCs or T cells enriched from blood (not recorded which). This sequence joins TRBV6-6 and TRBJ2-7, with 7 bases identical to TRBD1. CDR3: CASSTGREQYF. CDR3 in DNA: TGTGCCAGTTCGACAGGGCGCGAGCAGTACTTC.